This is a list of T cell receptor beta chains from one sample in a study of tumor-infiltrating lymphocytes in primary liver carcinoma. Using its own MiXCR run on the multiplex PCR reads, TCRdb lists one record per CDR3 protein. The data hold fewer than 70,000 distinct CDR3 sequences, with 70% to 85% observed a single time. The sequenced sample consisted of liver tumor tissue from sampling region 2. Receptor source: a man between 40 and 49 years old with primary liver carcinoma and hepatitis B virus infection. The CDR3 runs from the conserved cysteine through the conserved F or W. The D gene is left open where the match is weak. Some rows have no size entry. The others give once, few or many, or a class for an expanded clone.

d_gene	v_gene	abundance	j_gene	CDR3nt	CDR3aa
TRBD2	TRBV6-1	few	TRBJ2-5	TGTGTCAGCAGTGATCAAGCGGGGGACCAAGAGACCCAGTACTTC	CVSSDQAGDQETQYF
TRBD2	TRBV4-2	.	TRBJ2-5	TGTGCCAGCAGCCAACTAGAGGGGGGACTAGAGGGTACACGAGCCTCCCAAGAGACCCATTACTTC	CASSQLEGGLEGTRASQETHYF
.	TRBV6-5	.	TRBJ2-3	TGTGCTAACAGTAGAGAGAGATGGGCAGATACGCAGTATTTT	CANSRERWADTQYF
TRBD1	TRBV12-3/TRBV12-4	.	TRBJ1-3	TGTGCCAGCAGCTTGGCGACAGGGGGTAATGGAAACACCATATATTTT	CASSLATGGNGNTIYF
TRBD2	TRBV14	.	TRBJ2-1	TGTGCCAACAGTACCGTAGCGGGATGGGTAAACAATGAGCAGTTCTTC	CANSTVAGWVNNEQFF
.	TRBV10-3	.	TRBJ2-2	TGTGTCATCACGGAGGGAGCCTGGGAGCTGTTTTTT	CVITEGAWELFF
.	TRBV4-2	.	TRBJ2-5	TGTGTCAGCATCCAAGAAGAGACCCAGTACTTC	CVSIQEETQYF
.	TRBV2	many	TRBJ1-2	TGTGCCAGCAGGGACGTTTATGGCTACACCTTC	CASRDVYGYTF
.	TRBV11-3	.	TRBJ2-1	TGTGCCAACAGCTTAGGCGACTCGAACAATGAGCAGTTCTTC	CANSLGDSNNEQFF
.	TRBV6-2/TRBV6-3	.	TRBJ2-5	TGTGCCAGCAGTTTACTAGGACAAGAGACCCAGTACTTC	CASSLLGQETQYF
.	TRBV11-2	.	TRBJ2-1	TGTGCCAACAGCTTATTACGGCTAGTTAGTGAGCAGTTCTTC	CANSLLRLVSEQFF
TRBD1	TRBV4-2	once	TRBJ1-1	TGTACCAGCAGCCATGAGTACGGACAGGGTTTTTTGACTGAAGCTTTCTTT	CTSSHEYGQGFLTEAFF
.	TRBV30	many	TRBJ2-1	TGTGCCGGGAGAAGGGCGTTTGCGCAGAATGAGCAGTTCTTC	CAGRRAFAQNEQFF
.	TRBV11-2	.	TRBJ2-1	TGTGCCAGCAGCATGTACCGGTTAGTTAGTGAGCAGTTCTTC	CASSMYRLVSEQFF
.	TRBV11-2	.	TRBJ2-2	TGTGCCAGTATCTTATCATTAGGAGGGGCGAACACCGGTGAGCTGTTTTTT	CASILSLGGANTGELFF
.	TRBV29-1	.	TRBJ2-3	TGCAGCGTAGCTGGAGTGGACGGACGTATCACAGATACGCAGTATTTT	CSVAGVDGRITDTQYF
.	TRBV6-5	.	TRBJ2-6	TGTACCAGCAGTTCCGTCACGGGGGCCAACGTCCTGACTTTC	CTSSSVTGANVLTF
.	TRBV6-1	.	TRBJ2-7	TGTGTCAGCAGTGAATCCAGGAACTCCTACGAACAGTACTTC	CVSSESRNSYEQYF
.	TRBV11-2	.	TRBJ1-4	TGTGCCAGCATCCCCGACATAGCTCCAACTAATGAAAAGCTGTTTTTT	CASIPDIAPTNEKLFF
.	TRBV4-3	.	TRBJ1-4	TGCGCCAGCAGCCAAAGTCAAAATGAAAAACTGTTTTTT	CASSQSQNEKLFF
.	TRBV7-8	.	TRBJ1-2	TGTGTCAGCAGCACTTCCAACTATGGCTACACCTTC	CVSSTSNYGYTF
TRBD2	TRBV4-3	.	TRBJ2-1	TGCGCCAGCAGCCAAGATGAAAGCGGGAGGGCCCGTGAGCAGTTCTTC	CASSQDESGRAREQFF
TRBD2	TRBV6-6	.	TRBJ2-3	TGTGCCAGCAGTTACCCCCTCACAGGAGACAGCGGGAGTAGAACTAGCACAGATACGCAGTATTTT	CASSYPLTGDSGSRTSTDTQYF
.	TRBV6-2/TRBV6-3	.	TRBJ2-5	TGTGCCAGCAGTTACCTAGCCTGGGGCGTCCAAGAGACCCAGTACTTC	CASSYLAWGVQETQYF
.	TRBV12-3/TRBV12-4	.	TRBJ1-2	TGTGCCAGCAGTTTCCGGGGCTTATATGGTTACACCTTC	CASSFRGLYGYTF
TRBD2	TRBV5-1	few	TRBJ2-5	TGCGCCAGCAGCTCCTACGGACTAGCGGGAGAGCAAGAGACCCAGTACTTC	CASSSYGLAGEQETQYF
.	TRBV11-1	many	TRBJ1-6	TGTGCCAGCAGCCGGATACTGGTTTCACTCCTCCACTTT	CASSRILVSLLHF
.	TRBV28	.	TRBJ2-7	TGTGCCAGCAGTTTTGGATTCTCCTCCTACGAGCAGTATTTC	CASSFGFSSYEQYF
.	TRBV11-2	.	TRBJ2-5	TGTGCCAGCAGCCTAACTCCTGGTGGGGAGAAAGAGACACAGTACTTC	CASSLTPGGEKETQYF
TRBD1	TRBV4-2	.	TRBJ1-1	TGTGCCAGCACCCAAGAGTACGGACAGGGCTTATGGACTGAAGCTTTCTTT	CASTQEYGQGLWTEAFF
.	TRBV4-3	.	TRBJ2-7	TGCACCAGCAGCCAAGGTGGAGTTAGCGGAACCTACGAGCAGTACTTC	CTSSQGGVSGTYEQYF
TRBD2	TRBV11-2	.	TRBJ2-3	TGTGCCAGCAGCCAAACTCCTGGCGGGGGTTTGACAGATACGCAGTGTTTT	CASSQTPGGGLTDTQCF
.	TRBV11-2	.	TRBJ2-1	TGTGTCAGCAGCTCGACCGGGATTACGCAATTCTTC	CVSSSTGITQFF
.	TRBV12-3/TRBV12-4	.	TRBJ1-1	TGTGCCAACAGTTTCCGGAGGGGGATAGGCACTGAAACTTTCTTT	CANSFRRGIGTETFF
.	TRBV29-1	.	TRBJ1-2	TGCGGCGTTGTCTTCGGGAATGGCTATACCTTC	CGVVFGNGYTF
.	TRBV4-2	.	TRBJ2-3	TGTGCCAGCAGCGGTTTTGAGGGGGGCACAGATACGCAGTATTTT	CASSGFEGGTDTQYF
TRBD2	TRBV20-1	.	TRBJ2-1	TGCAGTGCTAGTGCCCCGGCTAGCGGGAGGGCAGAGCAGTTCTTC	CSASAPASGRAEQFF
TRBD1	TRBV6-2/TRBV6-3	.	TRBJ1-2	TGTGCCGACAGAGGACTGGGACAGGGTAGTGGCTACACCTTC	CADRGLGQGSGYTF
.	TRBV19	many	TRBJ2-7	TGTGCCAGTAGTATTAACAGGGCCTACGAGCAGTACTTC	CASSINRAYEQYF
TRBD2	TRBV13	.	TRBJ2-1	TGTGCCAGCAGGTTAGTGGGAGGGCCGTCTAATGAGCAATTCTTC	CASRLVGGPSNEQFF
.	TRBV29-1	.	TRBJ2-5	TGCGGCGGTACGGATAGTGGAGAGACCCATTACTTC	CGGTDSGETHYF
.	TRBV4-2	once	TRBJ2-3	TGTGCCAGCAGCCAAGACATTGCGGGGACAGATATGCAGTATTTT	CASSQDIAGTDMQYF
.	TRBV11-2	.	TRBJ2-5	TGTGCCAGCAACCATACTCCTGGCGGGCGGAAAGAGAGCCAGTACTTC	CASNHTPGGRKESQYF
.	TRBV4-1	.	TRBJ2-2	TGCGCCAGCAACCAAGATAGCGTGGGGGCGTGGTACACCGGGGAGCTGTTTTTT	CASNQDSVGAWYTGELFF
TRBD2	TRBV4-1	few	TRBJ2-3	TGCGCCAGCAGTCAGACCATTGCCCTAGCGGGAGTTACCAATACGCAGTATTTT	CASSQTIALAGVTNTQYF
TRBD2	TRBV5-5	many	TRBJ2-1	TGTGCCAGCAGCTCCTTAGGGACTAGCGGCGGGAATGAGCAGTTCTTC	CASSSLGTSGGNEQFF
TRBD1	TRBV6-6	.	TRBJ2-2	TGTGCCAGCGGTCAGGGGGCCGGGGAGCTGTTATTT	CASGQGAGELLF
.	TRBV5-6	many	TRBJ2-7	TGTGCCAGCAGCTGGAGGACCGCCTCCTACGAGCAGTACTTC	CASSWRTASYEQYF
TRBD2	TRBV30	.	TRBJ2-1	TGTGCCTGGAGTAGCGGGAGGTGGTTAAATGAGCAGTCCTTC	CAWSSGRWLNEQSF
.	TRBV19	.	TRBJ2-3	TGTGCCAGTAACCCCCCGGGGGGCTCATCCCAGCCCCAGTATTTT	CASNPPGGSSQPQYF
.	TRBV10-3	.	TRBJ2-5	TGTGCCATCAGTGTGACGAGGGGTACCGAGACCCAGTACTTC	CAISVTRGTETQYF
TRBD2	TRBV6-5	.	TRBJ2-3	TGTGCCAGCCACGAACAGGACGGGAGGAAGGGAACAGATGCGCAGTATTTT	CASHEQDGRKGTDAQYF
.	TRBV5-1	.	TRBJ1-1	TGCGCCAGCAGGACCACACAGAACACTGAAGCCTTATTT	CASRTTQNTEALF
.	TRBV6-5	.	TRBJ2-2	TGTGCCAGCAGTTACCAAGAGACCGGTGAGCTGTTTTTT	CASSYQETGELFF
.	TRBV28	few	TRBJ2-5	TGTGCCAGCAGTTTCCTCAGTCCAGGGGAAGAGACCCAGTACTTC	CASSFLSPGEETQYF
.	TRBV11-2	few	TRBJ2-7	TGTGCCAGCAGCTCAACCCGGGGGAGAAGATACGAGCAGTACTTC	CASSSTRGRRYEQYF
.	TRBV14	.	TRBJ2-1	TGTGCCAGCAGCCTGTCCCCCCGGTGGAATGAGCAGTTCTTC	CASSLSPRWNEQFF
.	TRBV12-3/TRBV12-4	many	TRBJ1-3	TGTGCCAGCAGTCCTGTTAGCTCTGGAAACACCATATATTTT	CASSPVSSGNTIYF
.	TRBV29-1	.	TRBJ1-5	TGCAGCGTTCTCGGACAAGTCAATCAGCCCCAGCATTTT	CSVLGQVNQPQHF
.	TRBV10-3	.	TRBJ1-1	TGTGCCATCAGTAAAGGGACGACGATGAACACTGAAGCTTTCTTT	CAISKGTTMNTEAFF